These 21 T cell receptor beta chains were sequenced from one sample in a study of shared clonotypes between healthy human individuals. The repertoire was sequenced with immunoSEQ multiplex PCR; TCRdb's copy has only in-frame clones and lacks some. In the table there are 450,000 or so clones, more than 70% of which are singletons. Sequencing was performed on PBMCs. Receptors originate from a middle-aged woman in good health. Some clones in this sample may be carry-over from other donors' samples.

The genes are TRBV10-3 and TRBJ2-7, with D possibly matching TRBD2 (6 bases). The V end lost 0 bases, the J end lost 7 bases, and 10 bases lay between the germline ends. This CDR3 is built from 13 residues. Germline V gene lookup returns CDR1 ENHRY and CDR2 SYGVKD. In DNA form, the CDR3 reads TGTGCCATCAGTGAGTCCATGGCGGGGGAGCAGTACTTC. This translates into CAISESMAGEQYF.

In regard to this clone: A clone one base away is much larger, so this may be a read error. This is likely a read error, given that the CDR3 carries no conserved phenylalanine or tryptophan at its end. The V and J genes are TRBV6-1 and TRBJ2-2; a possible D gene is TRBD1 (5 bases). CDR1 is MNHNS, CDR2 SASEGT, per germline. There are 14 residues in the CDR3. V was shortened by 7 bases and J by 6 bases, with 15 bases between the two germline ends. The CDR3 reads CASTRRDIPGELFL. For the CDR3, the DNA is TGTGCCAGCACCCGCAGGGATATTCCCGGGGAGCTGTTTCTT.

This clone has more than one count but fewer than ten. The CDR3 sequence: CASSVEVAGTYEQYF. The CDR3 DNA reads as TGTGCCAGCAGCGTAGAAGTAGCGGGCACCTACGAGCAGTACTTC. V is TRBV9 and J is TRBJ2-5; 7 bases align to TRBD2. The last part of the DNA fits TRBJ2-7 better; the J call may be wrong. The CDR3 sequence is 15 residues long. Germline CDR1 is SGDLS and CDR2 is YYNGEE.

The chain carries TRBV18 and TRBJ2-2, with D uncertain. In germline, CDR1 is KGHSH, CDR2 LQKENI. CDR3 length equals 16 residues. V was trimmed by 6 bases and J by 0 bases, leaving 14 bases between them. CDR3 in DNA: TGTGCCAGCTCGCTAGACTTGCCGGCGAACACCGGGGAGCTGTTTTTT. Its protein product is CASSLDLPANTGELFF.

This clone was seen more than once but under ten times. The J gene is TRBJ2-1, the V gene TRBV7-8, with TRBD2 as a possible D gene (6 bases). The germline V gene encodes CDR1 SGHVS and CDR2 FQNEAQ. The CDR3 consists of 17 residues. V dropped 5 bases and J dropped 0 bases, with 17 bases sitting between them. This chain's CDR3 is CASSQTKAGYSYNEQFF. The CDR3 coding sequence is TGTGCCAGCAGCCAGACAAAAGCGGGCTACTCCTACAATGAGCAGTTCTTC.

A note on this clone: This likely stems from a read error, as it lies one base from a far larger clone. The chain carries TRBV29-1 and TRBJ1-1; possible D gene TRBD1, 6 bases. CDR3 length equals 13 residues. Germline CDR1 is SQVTM and CDR2 is ANQGSEA. CDR3 in amino acids: CGVAQGSGTEAFF. In DNA form, the CDR3 reads TGCGGCGTTGCACAGGGCAGCGGCACTGAAGCTTTCTTT. Full variable domain (rest looked up from reference TRBV29-1 and TRBJ1-1): SAVISQKPSRDICQRGTSLTIQCQVDSQVTMMFWYRQQPGQSLTLIATANQGSEATYESGFVIDKFPISRPNLTFSTLTVSNMSPEDSSIYLCGVAQGSGTEAFFGQGTRLTVV.

The chain couples TRBV30 to TRBJ1-2, with D unclear. The CDR3 covers 15 residues. Between the trimmed V and J ends, which lost 5 bases and 6 bases, there was a span of 22 bases. Looked up from germline, CDR1 is GTSNPN and CDR2 is SVGIG (reference sequence). The CDR3 bases are TGTGCCTGGCGGGATCACGGCAGTCGAGCTCATGGCTACACCTTC. It codes for CAWRDHGSRAHGYTF.

This clone was counted a few times. The chain carries TRBV5-6 and TRBJ1-3; D gene ambiguous. Germline CDR1 and CDR2: SGHDT and YYEEEE. V was shortened by 0 bases and J by 1 base, with 8 bases between the two germline ends. The CDR3 extends over 15 amino acids. The DNA for the CDR3 is TGTGCCAGCAGCTTGGTTTCCGCGTCTGGAAACACCATATATTTT. It encodes CASSLVSASGNTIYF.

A single count supports this clone. This rearrangement joins TRBV9 to TRBJ1-1; 9 nucleotides align to TRBD1. The CDR3 loop spans 15 amino acids. The V gene end was trimmed by 4 bases and the J gene end by 5 bases; junction bases not matched to a gene: 9. Germline CDR1 is SGDLS and CDR2 is YYNGEE. CDR3 protein: CASSTRDRDYTEAFF. In nucleotides, the CDR3 is TGTGCCAGCAGCACCAGGGACAGGGATTATACTGAAGCTTTCTTT.

The rearrangement joins TRBV6-1 to TRBJ2-7; possible D gene TRBD2, 7 bases. Germline CDR1 is MNHNS and CDR2 is SASEGT. There are 13 residues in the CDR3. With 8 bases removed from V and 7 bases from J, the gap between germline ends came to 18 bases. The DNA for the CDR3 is TGTGCCAGCCAGTCCTTAGAGGGGGGGGAGCAGTACTTC. Translation gives CASQSLEGGEQYF.

The CDR3 reads CASSPGGGINNEQFF. The CDR3 nucleotides read TGTGCCAGCTCACCAGGCGGGGGAATCAACAATGAGCAGTTCTTC. V is TRBV18 and J is TRBJ2-1, with 7 nucleotides matching TRBD2. The CDR3 sequence is 15 residues long. Germline CDR1 is KGHSH and CDR2 is LQKENI. J gave up 5 bases and V 2 bases, and 6 bases lay outside the gene matches.

The V and J genes are TRBV5-6 and TRBJ2-7, with 10 bases lining up with TRBD2. The V gene's germline CDR1 is SGHDT and CDR2 YYEEEE. V was pared by 2 bases and J by 5 bases, with 7 bases of the junction left unmatched. The CDR3 covers 15 residues. The CDR3 sequence is CASSLPGLASNEQYF. Here the CDR3 DNA reads TGTGCCAGCAGCTTACCGGGACTAGCGAGTAACGAGCAGTACTTC.

The chain carries TRBV28 and TRBJ1-3; possible D gene TRBD1, 6 bases. Trimming removed 5 bases at V and 0 bases at J, with 14 bases between. CDR1 is MDHEN and CDR2 is SYDVKM in the germline V gene. This CDR3 spans 16 amino acids. The CDR3 bases are TGTGCCAGCAGTCCCACCGGACAGAGCTCTGGAAACACCATATATTTT. Translation: CASSPTGQSSGNTIYF.

The chain combines TRBV4-2 with TRBJ2-3; unclear D gene. Germline loops: CDR1 LGHNA, CDR2 YNFKEQ. Deletions cut 3 bases from V and 5 bases from J, with 15 bases between. The CDR3 is made up of 15 amino acids. CDR3 region: CASSQLSSSGDTQYF. The CDR3 DNA is TGTGCCAGCAGCCAGTTGTCTTCGTCGGGAGATACGCAGTATTTT.

This clone was observed once. This chain uses TRBV29-1 with TRBJ2-5; D remains ambiguous. The CDR3 consists of 12 residues. V was pared by 3 bases and J by 5 bases, with 10 bases between. Germline V gives CDR1 SQVTM, CDR2 ANQGSEA. CDR3 protein: CSVDAEAETQYF. CDR3 in DNA: TGCAGCGTTGACGCAGAGGCGGAGACCCAGTACTTC. Complete variable domain (other parts from reference TRBV29-1 and TRBJ2-5): SAVISQKPSRDICQRGTSLTIQCQVDSQVTMMFWYRQQPGQSLTLIATANQGSEATYESGFVIDKFPISRPNLTFSTLTVSNMSPEDSSIYLCSVDAEAETQYFGPGTRLLVL.

In the case of this clone: The likely explanation is a read error, given a far larger clone one base away. The gene calls are TRBV28 and TRBJ1-1; 8 positions match TRBD1. This CDR3 is built from 17 residues. Per germline, CDR1 MDHEN and CDR2 SYDVKM. The CDR3 coding sequence is TGTGCCAGCAGACCAAACAGGGGGAAGGGGTGGAACGCTGAAGCTTTCTTT. It translates to CASRPNRGKGWNAEAFF.

This clone was observed a few times. CDR3 DNA sequence: TGCGCCAGCAGCCTACGATCTAACTATGGCTACACCTTC. Its translation is CASSLRSNYGYTF. The chain is built from TRBV4-1 and TRBJ1-2; the D is unclear. The CDR3 is made up of 13 amino acids. Germline V gene lookup returns CDR1 MGHRA and CDR2 YSYEKL. Trimming stripped 4 bases from V and 0 bases from J, with 6 bases between.

The CDR3 nucleotides are TGTGCCACCTTAACAGGGAACACTGAAGCTTTCTTT. This encodes CATLTGNTEAFF. The V and J genes are TRBV28 and TRBJ1-1; maybe TRBD1 (5 bases). The CDR3 totals 12 residues. In germline, CDR1 is MDHEN, CDR2 SYDVKM. Deletions cut 10 bases from V and 1 base from J, with 10 bases between.

The chain has TRBV7-8 and TRBJ2-7; 7 bases agree with TRBD1. This CDR3 is 13 amino acids long. J lost 6 bases, V lost 2 bases, and 4 bases had no gene match. The V gene's germline CDR1 is SGHVS and CDR2 FQNEAQ. CDR3 sequence: CASSLRQGREQYF. CDR3 sequence (DNA): TGTGCCAGCAGCTTAAGACAGGGACGCGAGCAGTACTTC.

To note about this clone: This likely stems from a read error, as it lies one base from a far larger clone. The chain combines TRBV6-1 with TRBJ1-2; D gene ambiguous. CDR3 size: 12 residues. Germline V gene lookup returns CDR1 MNHNS and CDR2 SASEGT. This chain's CDR3 is CAGSARMGGYTF. The DNA for the CDR3 is TGTGCCGGCAGTGCCAGGATGGGTGGCTACACCTTC.

This clone has only a few counts. J is TRBJ2-1 and V is TRBV19; 9 bases align to TRBD1. Germline CDR1 is LNHDA and CDR2 is SQIVND (reference sequence). The V segment lost 3 bases and the J segment 4 bases; nucleotides outside the gene matches: 7. The CDR3 has 16 residues. CDR3 DNA sequence: TGTGCCAGTAGTATCCACACAGGGGGCTTTTACAATGAGCAGTTCTTC. Translating gives CASSIHTGGFYNEQFF.